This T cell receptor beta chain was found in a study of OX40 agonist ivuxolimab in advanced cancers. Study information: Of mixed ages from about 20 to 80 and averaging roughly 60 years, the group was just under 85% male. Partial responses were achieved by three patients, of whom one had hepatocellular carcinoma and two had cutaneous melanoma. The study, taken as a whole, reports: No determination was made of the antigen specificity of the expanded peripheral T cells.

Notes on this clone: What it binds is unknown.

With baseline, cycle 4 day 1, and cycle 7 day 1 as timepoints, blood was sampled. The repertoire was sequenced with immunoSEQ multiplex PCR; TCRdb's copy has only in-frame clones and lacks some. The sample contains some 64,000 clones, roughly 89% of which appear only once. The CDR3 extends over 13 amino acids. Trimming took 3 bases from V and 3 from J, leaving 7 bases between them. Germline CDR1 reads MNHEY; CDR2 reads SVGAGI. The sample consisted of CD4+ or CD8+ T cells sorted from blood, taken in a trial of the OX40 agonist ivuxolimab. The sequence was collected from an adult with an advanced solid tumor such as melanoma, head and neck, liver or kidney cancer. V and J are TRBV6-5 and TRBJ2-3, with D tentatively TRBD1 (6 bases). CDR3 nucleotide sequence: TGTGCCAGCAGTTATCAGGGGACAGATACGCAGTATTTT. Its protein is CASSYQGTDTQYF.